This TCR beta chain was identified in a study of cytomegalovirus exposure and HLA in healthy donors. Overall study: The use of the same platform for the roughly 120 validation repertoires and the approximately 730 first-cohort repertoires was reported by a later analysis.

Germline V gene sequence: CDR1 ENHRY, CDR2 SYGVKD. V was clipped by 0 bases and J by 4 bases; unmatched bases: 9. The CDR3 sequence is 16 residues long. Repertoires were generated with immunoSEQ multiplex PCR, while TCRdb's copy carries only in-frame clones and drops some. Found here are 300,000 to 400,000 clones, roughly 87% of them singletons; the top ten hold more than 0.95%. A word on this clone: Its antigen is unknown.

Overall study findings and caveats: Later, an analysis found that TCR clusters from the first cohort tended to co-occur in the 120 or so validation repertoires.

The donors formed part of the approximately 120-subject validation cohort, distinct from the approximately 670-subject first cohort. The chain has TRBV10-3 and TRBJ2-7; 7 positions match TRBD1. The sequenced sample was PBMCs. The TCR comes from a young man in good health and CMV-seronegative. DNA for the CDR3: TGTGCCATCAGTGAGTCGGTTACAGGGGAATCGTACGAGCAGTACTTC. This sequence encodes CAISESVTGESYEQYF.